This is a list of T cell receptor beta chains from one sample in a study of CD8 T cells in ankylosing spondylitis. TCRdb redid the calling of the 5' RACE reads with MiXCR, one entry per CDR3 protein. The sample has hundreds of thousands of distinct CDR3 sequences, approximately 22% seen once. Sequences were obtained from blood, either unsorted or a sorted T cell fraction (not recorded which). Receptors were obtained from a male donor with ankylosing spondylitis or in good health (not recorded which). Each CDR3 is given with its conserved first and last residue. The D gene is left open where the match is weak. Some rows have no size entry. The others give once, few or many, or a class for an expanded clone.

TRBD2 | TRBJ2-5 | NA | TRBV28 | TGTGCCAGCAGTTTAGGGGGACTAGAAGAGACCCAGTACTTC | CASSLGGLEETQYF
TRBD1 | TRBJ1-2 | few | TRBV29-1 | TGCAGCGTTGTTGGACAGGGGTACGGCTACACCTTC | CSVVGQGYGYTF
NA | TRBJ2-5 | NA | TRBV3-1 | TGTGCCAGCAGCCAAGACAGGGGACGGTCGGTTCGAGAGACCCAGTACTTC | CASSQDRGRSVRETQYF
NA | TRBJ2-5 | many | TRBV15 | TGTGCCACCAGCAGCCCCCAAGAGACCCAGTACTTC | CATSSPQETQYF
TRBD1 | TRBJ1-2 | few | TRBV19 | TGTGCCAGTAGTGCCGAAATCGCCGGGACAGTATATGGCTACACCTTC | CASSAEIAGTVYGYTF
NA | TRBJ1-2 | NA | TRBV12-3/TRBV12-4 | TGTGCCATAAACCGGGCCGGCGGCTACACCTTC | CAINRAGGYTF
NA | TRBJ2-1 | few | TRBV12-3/TRBV12-4 | TGTGCCAGCTCTTCCGGGGATAACAATGAGCAGTTCTTC | CASSSGDNNEQFF
TRBD2 | TRBJ2-2 | NA | TRBV20-1 | TGCAGTGCTAGAGGAGCGGGGGGCGCGAACACCGGGGAGCTGTTTTTT | CSARGAGGANTGELFF
TRBD1 | TRBJ2-1 | NA | TRBV12-3/TRBV12-4 | TGTGCCAGCAGCCATAACAGGGGTTTCTACAATGAGCAGTTCTTC | CASSHNRGFYNEQFF
NA | TRBJ2-2 | NA | TRBV9 | TGTGCCAGCAGCGTATATTGGCGGGGCACCGGGGAGCTGTTTTTT | CASSVYWRGTGELFF
TRBD1 | TRBJ1-2 | few | TRBV29-1 | TGCAGCGTTGGGACAGGGGACGGCTACACCTTC | CSVGTGDGYTF
NA | TRBJ2-5 | NA | TRBV24-1 | TGTGCCACCAGTGATATCGGGGAAGAGACCCAGTACTTC | CATSDIGEETQYF
NA | TRBJ2-7 | large | TRBV20-1 | TGCAGTGCTTACCCGACAAATTCCTACGAGCAGTACTTC | CSAYPTNSYEQYF
NA | TRBJ2-1 | few | TRBV7-9 | TGTGCCAGCAGCCCTACCGGACCTTGGGAACTCGGGCAGTTCTTC | CASSPTGPWELGQFF
TRBD1 | TRBJ2-7 | few | TRBV4-1 | TGCGCCAGCAGCCTACTTAGGGACAGCTCCTACGAGCAGTACTTC | CASSLLRDSSYEQYF
NA | TRBJ2-6 | NA | TRBV24-1 | TGTGCCACCAGTGAGAAAGGACGTCTGTCTGGGGCCAACGTCCTGACTTTC | CATSEKGRLSGANVLTF
NA | TRBJ2-7 | few | TRBV18 | TGTGCCAGCTCACCACTCGGGGGGCCCTTCTCCTACGAGCAGTACTTC | CASSPLGGPFSYEQYF
NA | TRBJ2-1 | NA | TRBV4-1 | TGCGCCAGCAGCCAAGATACGGAACTGGATGAGCAGTTCTTC | CASSQDTELDEQFF
NA | TRBJ2-7 | few | TRBV29-1 | TGCAGCGTTGTCGGGAGCGAGCAGTACTTC | CSVVGSEQYF
NA | TRBJ1-6 | few | TRBV5-1 | TGCGCCAGCAGCTTGGCAGGAGGTTCACCCCTCCACTTT | CASSLAGGSPLHF
TRBD1 | TRBJ2-2 | few | TRBV7-7 | TGTGCTAGCAGTCCGACAGGGAGAACCGGGGAGCTGTTTTTT | CASSPTGRTGELFF
NA | TRBJ2-2 | NA | TRBV15 | TGTGCCACCAGCAGTGAGGTGGCCGGGGAGCTGTTTTTT | CATSSEVAGELFF
NA | TRBJ2-2 | few | TRBV4-2 | TGTGCCAGCAGCGAGACATCCGCGAACACCGGGGAGCTGTTTTTT | CASSETSANTGELFF
TRBD2 | TRBJ2-5 | NA | TRBV6-1 | TGTGCCAGCAGCGGGGGACTAGCGGGGCCGCAAGAGACCCAGTACTTC | CASSGGLAGPQETQYF
TRBD1 | TRBJ2-1 | few | TRBV27 | TGTGCCAGCAGTCTGACAGGGGGCGATCCTTACCTGAACAATGAGCAGTTCTTC | CASSLTGGDPYLNNEQFF
NA | TRBJ2-4 | NA | TRBV5-6 | TGTGCCAGCAGCCCACAGGTCCTAGCCAAAAACATTCAGTACTTC | CASSPQVLAKNIQYF
TRBD1 | TRBJ2-2 | few | TRBV2 | TGTGCCAGCAGTGGATCCACCGGGACAGGCTACACCGGGGAGCTGTTTTTT | CASSGSTGTGYTGELFF
NA | TRBJ2-7 | NA | TRBV7-9 | TGTGCCAGCAGCTCCACCGCGGGGACGGGTGCCTACGAGCAGTACTTC | CASSSTAGTGAYEQYF
TRBD1 | TRBJ2-1 | NA | TRBV24-1 | TGTGCCACCAGTGAGAACTCCGGGACAGGGAAGAGGATGACCTACAATGAGCAGTTCTTC | CATSENSGTGKRMTYNEQFF
TRBD2 | TRBJ2-5 | NA | TRBV5-1 | TGCGCCAGCAGCTTGTTTGGCGGGGGCCAAGAGACCCAGTACTTC | CASSLFGGGQETQYF
TRBD2 | TRBJ2-1 | NA | TRBV28 | TGTGCCAGCAGTTCCGTAGCGGGTTCTTACAATGAGCAGTTCTTC | CASSSVAGSYNEQFF
TRBD2 | TRBJ2-2 | few | TRBV11-2 | TGTGCCAGCAGCTTCCCCCGACGCGGGGGGGCCCCCGGGGAGCTGTTTTTT | CASSFPRRGGAPGELFF
NA | TRBJ2-1 | NA | TRBV30 | TGTGCCTGGAGTGACGTAGGGGGTCCTAATGAGCAGTTCTTC | CAWSDVGGPNEQFF
TRBD2 | TRBJ2-7 | NA | TRBV20-1 | TGCAGTGCTAGAGATCTAGCGGGACATCCGAGCTACGAGCAGTACTTC | CSARDLAGHPSYEQYF
TRBD2 | TRBJ2-1 | many | TRBV5-6 | TGTGCCAGCAGCCATCGTCAGCGGGGGGATAACAATGAGCAGTTCTTC | CASSHRQRGDNNEQFF
NA | TRBJ2-3 | few | TRBV11-2 | TGTGCCAGCAGCTTAGATGGGGCTAATACGCAGTATTTT | CASSLDGANTQYF
NA | TRBJ2-7 | NA | TRBV9 | TGTGCCAGCAGCGTAGGGTACGGGGCATCCTACGAGCAGTACTTC | CASSVGYGASYEQYF
NA | TRBJ2-7 | NA | TRBV5-1 | TGCGCCAGCACCTTCCAAAGAGGTTTTGTGTACGAGCAGTACTTC | CASTFQRGFVYEQYF
TRBD1 | TRBJ1-2 | few | TRBV29-1 | TGCAGCGTTGAAGTTGCAGGGGGAGGCTACACCTTC | CSVEVAGGGYTF
NA | TRBJ2-7 | few | TRBV4-1 | TGCGCCAGCAGCCCTTACAACCGACAGGGGAGGGACGAGCAGTACTTC | CASSPYNRQGRDEQYF
NA | TRBJ2-7 | once | TRBV7-8 | TGTGCCAGCAGCTTAGGGAGCGCCTGGGAGCAGTACTTC | CASSLGSAWEQYF
NA | TRBJ2-7 | NA | TRBV5-1 | TGCGCCAGCAGTACCGGGACCATCTACTACGAGCAGTACTTC | CASSTGTIYYEQYF
TRBD2 | TRBJ2-2 | NA | TRBV6-1 | TGTGCCAGCGAGGGGCAGGGCGGGGGCGGGGAGCTGTTTTTT | CASEGQGGGGELFF
NA | TRBJ1-2 | NA | TRBV12-3/TRBV12-4 | TGTGCCAGCAGTTACGCTAACTATGGCTACACCTTC | CASSYANYGYTF
NA | TRBJ2-7 | few | TRBV2 | TGTGCCAGCAGGAGTCCCTTTGTGACCTACGAGCAGTACTTC | CASRSPFVTYEQYF
NA | TRBJ2-7 | few | TRBV2 | TGTGCCAGCAGTGAGCCCCGGGACGTCGAGGACGAGCAGTACTTC | CASSEPRDVEDEQYF
TRBD1 | TRBJ2-2 | NA | TRBV7-8 | TGTGCCAGCAGCACCAACAGGGGGGATTCCGGGGAGCTGTTTTTT | CASSTNRGDSGELFF
NA | TRBJ2-2 | few | TRBV10-3 | TGTGCCATCAGTGACCCTGCAGGGGTCAACACCGGGGAGCTGTTTTTT | CAISDPAGVNTGELFF
TRBD2 | TRBJ2-2 | NA | TRBV12-3/TRBV12-4 | TGTGCCAGCTTCGGGCTAGCGGGGGGGCGAACCGGGGAGCTGTTTTTT | CASFGLAGGRTGELFF
NA | TRBJ2-7 | few | TRBV5-1 | TGCGCCAGCAGACAGGACGGTATCAACGAGCAGTACTTC | CASRQDGINEQYF
TRBD2 | TRBJ2-7 | NA | TRBV28 | TGTGCCAGCAGCCAAAACTTAGCGGGGGGGTTCTACGAGCAGTACTTC | CASSQNLAGGFYEQYF
TRBD2 | TRBJ2-7 | many | TRBV3-1 | TGTGCCAGCAGCCTAACTAGCGGGGGGATCCTCTCCTACGAGCAGTACTTC | CASSLTSGGILSYEQYF
NA | TRBJ2-7 | NA | TRBV5-5 | TGTGCCAGCAGCCCGACTCCGACCTACGAGCAGTACTTC | CASSPTPTYEQYF
NA | TRBJ2-2 | few | TRBV7-6 | TGTGCCAGCACCCATCGGGCTAACACCGGGGAGCTGTTTTTT | CASTHRANTGELFF